This is a list of T cell receptor beta chains from one sample in a study of read filtering for tumor transcriptome and immune sequencing. TCRdb called the reads again in MiXCR, with one record for every CDR3 protein. The sample lists more than 30,000 distinct CDR3 sequences, about 14% occurring once. Sequences were obtained from a population of CD138-negative cells sorted from bone marrow. The receptor source for this set is a donor at least 40 years old with multiple myeloma. CDR3s leave out the opening cysteine and the closing phenylalanine or tryptophan. Only part of the rows carry a size: once, few, many, or a class if the clone is expanded.

j_call: TRBJ1-2
clone_size: .
v_call: TRBV25-1
cdr3_aa: ASSEFQSYGYT

j_call: TRBJ2-3
clone_size: many
v_call: TRBV4-3
cdr3_aa: ASSQEGLDTQY

j_call: TRBJ2-7
clone_size: many
v_call: TRBV7-8
cdr3_aa: ASSLVTPGTVYEQY

j_call: TRBJ2-2
clone_size: many
v_call: TRBV28
cdr3_aa: ASSTTGQLNTGELF

j_call: TRBJ2-7
clone_size: many
v_call: TRBV12-3/TRBV12-4
cdr3_aa: ASSLTGIQY

j_call: TRBJ2-2
clone_size: many
v_call: TRBV7-9
cdr3_aa: ASSTADRLNTGELF

j_call: TRBJ1-5
clone_size: medium-sized
v_call: TRBV27
cdr3_aa: ASSSGGRQH

j_call: TRBJ2-1
clone_size: many
v_call: TRBV6-1
cdr3_aa: ASNRRPGLGESYNEQF

j_call: TRBJ2-3
clone_size: .
v_call: TRBV20-1
cdr3_aa: SAPNLGSTDTQY

j_call: TRBJ2-2
clone_size: many
v_call: TRBV7-9
cdr3_aa: ASSDRDRGVGTGELF